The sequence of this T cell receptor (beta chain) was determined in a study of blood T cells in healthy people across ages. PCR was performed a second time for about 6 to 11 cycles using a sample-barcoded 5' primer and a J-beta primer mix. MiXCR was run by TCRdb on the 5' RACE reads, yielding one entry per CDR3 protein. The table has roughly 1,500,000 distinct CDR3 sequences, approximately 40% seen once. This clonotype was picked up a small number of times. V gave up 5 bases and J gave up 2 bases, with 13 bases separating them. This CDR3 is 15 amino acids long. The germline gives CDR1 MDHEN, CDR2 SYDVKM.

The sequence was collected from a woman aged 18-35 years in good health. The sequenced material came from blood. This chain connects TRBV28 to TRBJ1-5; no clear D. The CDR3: CASSTDGFGNQPQHF. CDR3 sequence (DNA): TGTGCCAGCAGTACCGATGGGTTTGGCAATCAGCCCCAGCATTTT. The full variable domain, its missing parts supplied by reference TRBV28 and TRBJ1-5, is DVKVTQSSRYLVKRTGEKVFLECVQDMDHENMFWYRQDPGLGLRLIYFSYDVKMKEKGDIPEGYSVSREKKERFSLILESASTNQTSMYLCASSTDGFGNQPQHFGDGTRLSIL.